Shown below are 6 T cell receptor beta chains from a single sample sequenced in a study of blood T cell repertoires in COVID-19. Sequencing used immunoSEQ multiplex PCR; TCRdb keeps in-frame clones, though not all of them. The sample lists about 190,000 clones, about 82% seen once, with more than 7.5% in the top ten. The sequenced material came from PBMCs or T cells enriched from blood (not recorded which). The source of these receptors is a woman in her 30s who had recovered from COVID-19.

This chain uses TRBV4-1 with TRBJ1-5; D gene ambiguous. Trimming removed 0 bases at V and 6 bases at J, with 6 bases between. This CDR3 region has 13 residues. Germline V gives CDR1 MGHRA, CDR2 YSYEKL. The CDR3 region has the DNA TGCGCCAGCAGCCAAGATGCGAGTCAGCCCCAGCATTTT. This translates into CASSQDASQPQHF.

The CDR3 region is CASNGGQGASTEQYF. The DNA for the CDR3 is TGTGCCAGCAACGGGGGACAGGGAGCGTCTACCGAGCAGTACTTC. The V and J genes are TRBV2 and TRBJ2-7; 9 bases fit TRBD1. Germline CDR1 SNHLY, CDR2 FYNNEI. V lost 7 bases to trimming and J lost 6 bases; unmatched junction nucleotides: 13. CDR3 length: 15 amino acids.

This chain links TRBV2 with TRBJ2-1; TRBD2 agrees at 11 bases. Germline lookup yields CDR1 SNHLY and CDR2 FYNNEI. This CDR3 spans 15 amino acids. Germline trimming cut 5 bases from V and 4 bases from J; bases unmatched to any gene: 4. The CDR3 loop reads CASSPGTSGYNEQFF. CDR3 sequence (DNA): TGTGCCAGCAGTCCTGGGACTAGCGGATACAATGAGCAGTTCTTC.

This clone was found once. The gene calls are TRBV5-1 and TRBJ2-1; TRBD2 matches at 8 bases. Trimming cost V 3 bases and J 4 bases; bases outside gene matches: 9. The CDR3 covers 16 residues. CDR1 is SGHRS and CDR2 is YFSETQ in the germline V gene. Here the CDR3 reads CASSSRGTRPYNEQFF. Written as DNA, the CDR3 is TGCGCCAGCAGCTCCCGCGGGACTAGGCCGTACAATGAGCAGTTCTTC. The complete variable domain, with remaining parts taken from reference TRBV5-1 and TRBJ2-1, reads KAGVTQTPRYLIKTRGQQVTLSCSPISGHRSVSWYQQTPGQGLQFLFEYFSETQRNKGNFPGRFSGRQFSNSRSEMNVSTLELGDSALYLCASSSRGTRPYNEQFFGPGTRLTVL.

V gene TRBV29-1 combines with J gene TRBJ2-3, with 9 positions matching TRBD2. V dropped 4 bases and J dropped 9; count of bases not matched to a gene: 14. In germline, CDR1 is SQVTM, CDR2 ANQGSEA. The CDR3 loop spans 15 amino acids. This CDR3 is CSVGGAGGGTVTQYF. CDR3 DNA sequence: TGCAGCGTTGGAGGGGCGGGAGGGGGTACCGTGACGCAGTATTTT.

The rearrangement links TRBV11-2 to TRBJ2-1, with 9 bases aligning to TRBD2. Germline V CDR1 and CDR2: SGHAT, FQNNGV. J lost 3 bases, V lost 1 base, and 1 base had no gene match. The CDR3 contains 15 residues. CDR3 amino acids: CASSLGTSDYNEQFF. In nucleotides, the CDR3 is TGTGCCAGCAGCTTAGGGACTAGCGACTACAATGAGCAGTTCTTC.